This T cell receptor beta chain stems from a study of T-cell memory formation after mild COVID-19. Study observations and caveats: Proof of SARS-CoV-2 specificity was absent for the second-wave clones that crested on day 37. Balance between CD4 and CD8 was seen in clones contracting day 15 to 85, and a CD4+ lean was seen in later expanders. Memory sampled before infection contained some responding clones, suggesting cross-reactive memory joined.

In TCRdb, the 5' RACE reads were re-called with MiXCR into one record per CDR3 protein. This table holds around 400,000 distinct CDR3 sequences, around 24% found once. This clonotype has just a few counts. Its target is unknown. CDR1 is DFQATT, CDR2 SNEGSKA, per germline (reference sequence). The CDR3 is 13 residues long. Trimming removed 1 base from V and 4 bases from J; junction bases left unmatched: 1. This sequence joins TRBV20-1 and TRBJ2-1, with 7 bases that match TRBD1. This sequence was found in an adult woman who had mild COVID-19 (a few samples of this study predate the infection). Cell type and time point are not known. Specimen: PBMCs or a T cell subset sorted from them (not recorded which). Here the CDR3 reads CSARGQGYNEQFF. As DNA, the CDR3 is TGCAGTGCTAGAGGACAGGGTTACAATGAGCAGTTCTTC.